Shown below are 29 T cell receptor beta chains from a single sample sequenced in a study of blood T cell repertoires in COVID-19 (dated by TCRdb to the early 2020s). The library was obtained by the immunoSEQ multiplex PCR assay. Drawn from immuneACCESS, this table holds only the in-frame rearrangements with V and J called that TCRdb kept. Clones are partly lost; checked studies trace under half to an unresolved V gene and leave the rest unexplained. The table for this sample lists fewer than 20,000 clones; about 87% of them were counted only once. Together, the top ten hold about 8% of the sample. The sample was peripheral blood. Every receptor here comes from a human donor in a cohort sampled during active COVID-19. The donor label of this sample is uncertain.

The rearrangement uses TRBV29-1 and TRBJ2-3; a possible D gene is TRBD2 (6 bases). This CDR3 region has 13 residues. Trimming stripped 2 bases from V and 4 bases from J, with 10 bases between. Germline loops: CDR1 SQVTM, CDR2 ANQGSEA. The CDR3 spells CSVERRGADTQYF. The CDR3 coding sequence is TGCAGCGTTGAACGGAGGGGCGCAGATACGCAGTATTTT.

This chain links TRBV7-9 with TRBJ2-7; TRBD2 is a possible D gene (6 bases). The CDR3 loop spans 12 amino acids. Germline V gives CDR1 SEHNR, CDR2 FQNEAQ (reference sequence). V lost 5 bases, J lost 7 bases, and 12 bases lay in between. The CDR3 sequence: CASSRREYEQYF. In DNA form, the CDR3 reads TGTGCCAGCAGCCGTCGGGAGTATGAGCAGTACTTC.

This rearrangement joins TRBV10-1 to TRBJ2-1; 14 bases are shared with TRBD2. Germline CDR1 WNHNN, CDR2 SYGVQD (reference sequence). After removal of 6 bases from V and 6 bases from J, the junction contained 4 bases not matched to a gene. The CDR3 contains 15 residues. The CDR3 bases are TGCGCCAGCAGCCCGGGACTAGCGGGAGTCAATGAGCAGTTCTTC. Residues: CASSPGLAGVNEQFF.

The chain has TRBV2 and TRBJ1-3; D is perhaps TRBD1 (6 bases). Trimming left V 2 bases short and J 3 bases short, with 14 bases between. CDR1 SNHLY and CDR2 FYNNEI come from the germline V gene. The CDR3 is 16 amino acids. The CDR3 coding sequence is TGTGCCAGCAGTGAATTCGCGGCAGGGGTTGGAAACACCATATATTTT. Protein sequence: CASSEFAAGVGNTIYF.

The V gene is TRBV5-1, the J gene TRBJ1-3; possibly TRBD1 for D (5 bases). CDR1 is SGHRS, CDR2 YFSETQ, per germline. This CDR3 has 14 residues. V was clipped by 4 bases and J by 2 bases, with 10 bases between them. The CDR3 region is CASSPGGAGNTIYF. Written as DNA, the CDR3 is TGCGCCAGCAGCCCTGGGGGGGCTGGAAACACCATATATTTT.

This rearrangement joins TRBV2 to TRBJ1-1; TRBD1 matches at 8 bases. J gave up 6 bases and V 10 bases, and 10 bases lay outside the gene matches. Germline values: CDR1 SNHLY, CDR2 FYNNEI. This CDR3 is 13 amino acids long. CDR3 coding DNA: TGTGCCACCCGGGGAGAACAGGGGGCTGAAGCTTTCTTT. It codes for CATRGEQGAEAFF.

V and J are TRBV10-1 and TRBJ2-5, with D maybe TRBD2 (6 bases). Germline V gives CDR1 WNHNN, CDR2 SYGVQD (reference sequence). Trimming removed 2 bases from V and 7 bases from J, with 23 bases in between. CDR3 length equals 17 residues. In DNA form, the CDR3 reads TGCGCCAGCAGTGAGGCCATCGGGGGAGGAGGAAGTGGGACCCAGTACTTC. Its translation: CASSEAIGGGGSGTQYF.

The chain uses TRBV10-2 and TRBJ2-3; 11 bases match TRBD1. After removal of 8 bases from V and 4 bases from J, the junction contained 8 bases not matched to a gene. Germline V gives CDR1 WSHSY, CDR2 SAAADI. The CDR3 has 15 amino acids. CDR3 amino acids: CASSTGTGGPDTQYF. The DNA of the CDR3 is TGCGCCAGCTCGACTGGGACAGGGGGACCAGATACGCAGTATTTT.

This chain links TRBV28 with TRBJ2-3; 13 bases align to TRBD2. Trimming removed 6 bases from V and 3 bases from J; junction bases left unmatched: 6. CDR1 is MDHEN, CDR2 SYDVKM, per germline. The CDR3 totals 16 residues. The CDR3 bases are TGTGCCAGCAGCACTAGCGGGAGGGCCATGACAGATACGCAGTATTTT. It specifies CASSTSGRAMTDTQYF.

The chain combines TRBV28 with TRBJ2-7, with 11 nucleotides matching TRBD2. The CDR3 has 15 amino acids. Germline CDR1 reads MDHEN; CDR2 reads SYDVKM. The trim removed 5 bases at V and 3 bases at J, leaving 6 bases unmatched. CDR3 loop: CASSAEGLADYEQYF. The CDR3 DNA reads TGTGCCAGCAGTGCCGAGGGACTAGCGGACTACGAGCAGTACTTC.

The chain couples TRBV19 to TRBJ1-1, with a possible D match to TRBD1 (5 bases). V shed 4 bases and J shed 0 bases, with 15 bases lying between them. Germline lookup yields CDR1 LNHDA and CDR2 SQIVND (reference sequence). The CDR3 is made up of 16 amino acids. CDR3 coding DNA: TGTGCCAGTAGTAGCGCAAGACAGCTCCTGAACACTGAAGCTTTCTTT. It is translated as CASSSARQLLNTEAFF.

This chain connects TRBV6-2 or TRBV6-3 to TRBJ2-5; 11 bases line up with TRBD2. V shed 4 bases, J shed 5 bases, and the junction held 9 bases outside the gene matches. The V gene's germline CDR1 is MNHEY and CDR2 SVGEGT. The CDR3 is 16 amino acids. The CDR3 sequence is CASSSFSGRGGETQYF. The CDR3 bases are TGTGCCAGCAGTTCCTTTAGCGGGAGGGGCGGGGAGACCCAGTACTTC.

The chain is built from TRBV5-1 and TRBJ2-7, with 11 positions matching TRBD2. The CDR3 extends over 14 amino acids. J was trimmed by 4 bases and V by 4 bases; bases with no gene match: 4. Germline V gene lookup returns CDR1 SGHRS and CDR2 YFSETQ. This CDR3 reads CASSRGTSGYEQYF. The CDR3 region has the DNA TGCGCCAGCAGCCGGGGGACTAGCGGTTACGAGCAGTACTTC.

This sequence joins TRBV3-1 (or the pseudogene TRBV3-2) and TRBJ1-2; no clear D. Trimming took 1 base from V and 4 from J, leaving 16 bases between them. This CDR3 contains 16 residues. The germline CDR1 and CDR2 sequences are LGHDT and YNNKEL (reference sequence). CDR3 DNA: TGTGCCAGCAGCCAAGGCGACGGACGGGAGATCTATGGCTACACCTTC. Residues: CASSQGDGREIYGYTF.

This clone turned up a few times. The rearrangement uses TRBV7-6 and TRBJ2-3; 14 bases are a match to TRBD2. V shed 3 bases and J 1 base; nucleotides not matched to a gene: 3. The CDR3 loop spans 17 amino acids. Germline V gene data show CDR1 as SGHVS and CDR2 as FNYEAQ. The CDR3 DNA reads as TGTGCCAGCAGCTTGGGACTAGCGGGAGATCGCACAGATACGCAGTATTTT. Amino acid sequence: CASSLGLAGDRTDTQYF. Full variable domain (rest looked up from reference TRBV7-6 and TRBJ2-3): GAGVSQSPRYKVTKRGQDVALRCDPISGHVSLYWYRQALGQGPEFLTYFNYEAQQDKSGLPNDRFSAERPEGSISTLTIQRTEQRDSAMYRCASSLGLAGDRTDTQYFGPGTRLTVL.

This clone turned up a few times. This CDR3 reads CASSKGQGSNEQYF. The CDR3 DNA is TGTGCCAGCAGCAAGGGACAGGGTAGCAACGAGCAGTACTTC. The V call is TRBV5-8, the J call TRBJ2-7; 9 bases match TRBD1. J was trimmed by 5 bases and V by 4 bases; bases with no gene match: 7. Germline CDR1 reads SGHTS; CDR2 reads YDEGEE. The CDR3 consists of 14 residues.

V and J are TRBV4-1 and TRBJ2-7, with 10 bases that match TRBD2. This CDR3 region has 17 residues. Looked up from germline, CDR1 is MGHRA and CDR2 is YSYEKL. V lost 1 base and J lost 5; bases outside the gene matches: 11. CDR3 in DNA: TGCGCCAGCAGCCAAGGACCCCTAGCGGGAGTTGCGGACGAGCAGTACTTC. It encodes CASSQGPLAGVADEQYF.

V and J are TRBV13 and TRBJ2-1; weak D call: TRBD1 (6 bases). The CDR3 loop spans 15 amino acids. Trimming took 4 bases from V and 4 from J, leaving 14 bases between them. The germline V gene encodes CDR1 PRHDT and CDR2 FYEKMQ (reference sequence). CDR3 in amino acids: CASSSWTEIYNEQFF. The CDR3 DNA is TGTGCCAGCAGCTCTTGGACAGAGATTTACAATGAGCAGTTCTTC.

V gene TRBV11-2 combines with J gene TRBJ1-3; a weak D match, TRBD1 (5 bases). Germline loops: CDR1 SGHAT, CDR2 FQNNGV. CDR3 length: 15 residues. The V and J ends lost 5 bases and 4 bases respectively, with 15 bases between them. The CDR3 nucleotides read TGTGCCAGCAGCCCCAGGGCCCTAGAGGGAAACACCATATATTTT. This codes for CASSPRALEGNTIYF.

The chain employs TRBV15 and TRBJ2-3, with 7 bases aligning to TRBD1. Germline assignment: CDR1 LNHNV and CDR2 YYDKDF (reference sequence). With V trimmed by 1 base and J by 0 bases, 7 bases remained unmatched. There are 17 residues in the CDR3. CDR3 nucleotide sequence: TGTGCCACCAGCAGAGGTCTTGCGGACAGGAGCACAGATACGCAGTATTTT. Its translation is CATSRGLADRSTDTQYF.

This CDR3 is CASSVGAGASHEQYF. CDR3 coding DNA: TGTGCCAGCAGCGTAGGGGCGGGAGCTTCCCACGAGCAGTACTTC. The rearrangement joins TRBV9 to TRBJ2-7; 7 bases map to TRBD2. The CDR3 length is 15 residues. Germline CDR1 reads SGDLS; CDR2 reads YYNGEE. V shed 0 bases and J 5 bases; nucleotides not matched to a gene: 8.

The rearrangement joins TRBV5-1 to TRBJ2-3, with a weak D call TRBD1 (5 bases). This CDR3 region has 13 residues. The V end was cut by 7 bases, the J end by 0 bases, with 9 bases between. Germline assignment: CDR1 SGHRS and CDR2 YFSETQ. Here the CDR3 DNA reads TGCGCCAGCGGGGCGGAGAGCACAGATACGCAGTATTTT. This sequence encodes CASGAESTDTQYF.

Only one count was recorded for this clone. This chain uses TRBV12-3 or TRBV12-4 with TRBJ1-2; D is undetermined. The CDR3 has 13 residues. Trimming removed 6 bases from V and 2 bases from J, with 10 bases in between. CDR3 protein: CASRPDKNYGYTF. The DNA for the CDR3 is TGTGCCAGCAGACCCGACAAGAACTATGGCTACACCTTC.

This chain links TRBV2 with TRBJ2-2, with 7 bases matching TRBD1. CDR3 length: 13 amino acids. V trimming: 7 bases; J trimming: 8 bases; junction bases outside the gene matches: 7. Germline CDR1 is SNHLY and CDR2 is FYNNEI. CDR3 DNA sequence: TGTGCCAGCATTTCGACAGGGTTTGGGGAGCTGTTTTTT. It encodes CASISTGFGELFF.

This clone was observed a few times. The CDR3 region has the DNA TGTGCCAGCAGCTTAGCGGGACTAAAAAAAGAGACCCAGTACTTC. This sequence encodes CASSLAGLKKETQYF. The chain is built from TRBV11-2 and TRBJ2-5; 7 bases line up with TRBD2. The CDR3 totals 15 residues. Germline CDR1 SGHAT, CDR2 FQNNGV. V shed 1 base and J 3 bases; nucleotides not matched to a gene: 5.

This sequence joins TRBV5-5 and TRBJ2-1, with D hard to call. This CDR3 contains 12 residues. Germline V CDR1 and CDR2: SGHKS, YYEKEE (reference sequence). The V and J ends lost 0 bases and 7 bases respectively, with 5 bases between them. CDR3 DNA: TGTGCCAGCAGCTTGGTTCAGAATGAGCAGTTCTTC. Its protein is CASSLVQNEQFF.

The chain uses TRBV19 and TRBJ2-7; 9 bases agree with TRBD1. This CDR3 has 16 amino acids. Trimming cost V 4 bases and J 5 bases; bases outside gene matches: 12. Germline loops: CDR1 LNHDA, CDR2 SQIVND (reference sequence). The CDR3 DNA reads as TGTGCCAGTAGTAGATCTTCCGGGACAGGGTACCACGAGCAGTACTTC. Its translation is CASSRSSGTGYHEQYF.

The V and J genes are TRBV2 and TRBJ2-3; the D gene is possibly TRBD1 (6 bases). Germline values: CDR1 SNHLY, CDR2 FYNNEI. The CDR3 sequence is 13 residues long. Trimming shortened V by 3 bases and J by 3 bases, and 7 bases separated the two germline ends. CDR3 sequence: CASSEQGTDTQYF. Written as DNA, the CDR3 is TGTGCCAGCAGTGAGCAGGGGACAGATACGCAGTATTTT.

This chain links TRBV9 with TRBJ2-6, with D perhaps TRBD1 (6 bases). Per germline, CDR1 SGDLS and CDR2 YYNGEE. V was shortened by 0 bases and J by 0 bases, with 22 bases between the two germline ends. The length of the CDR3 is 21 residues. Written as DNA, the CDR3 is TGTGCCAGCAGCGTAGATGCGATTGGAGGCAGGGGATCCTCTGGGGCCAACGTCCTGACTTTC. Translated, it gives CASSVDAIGGRGSSGANVLTF.